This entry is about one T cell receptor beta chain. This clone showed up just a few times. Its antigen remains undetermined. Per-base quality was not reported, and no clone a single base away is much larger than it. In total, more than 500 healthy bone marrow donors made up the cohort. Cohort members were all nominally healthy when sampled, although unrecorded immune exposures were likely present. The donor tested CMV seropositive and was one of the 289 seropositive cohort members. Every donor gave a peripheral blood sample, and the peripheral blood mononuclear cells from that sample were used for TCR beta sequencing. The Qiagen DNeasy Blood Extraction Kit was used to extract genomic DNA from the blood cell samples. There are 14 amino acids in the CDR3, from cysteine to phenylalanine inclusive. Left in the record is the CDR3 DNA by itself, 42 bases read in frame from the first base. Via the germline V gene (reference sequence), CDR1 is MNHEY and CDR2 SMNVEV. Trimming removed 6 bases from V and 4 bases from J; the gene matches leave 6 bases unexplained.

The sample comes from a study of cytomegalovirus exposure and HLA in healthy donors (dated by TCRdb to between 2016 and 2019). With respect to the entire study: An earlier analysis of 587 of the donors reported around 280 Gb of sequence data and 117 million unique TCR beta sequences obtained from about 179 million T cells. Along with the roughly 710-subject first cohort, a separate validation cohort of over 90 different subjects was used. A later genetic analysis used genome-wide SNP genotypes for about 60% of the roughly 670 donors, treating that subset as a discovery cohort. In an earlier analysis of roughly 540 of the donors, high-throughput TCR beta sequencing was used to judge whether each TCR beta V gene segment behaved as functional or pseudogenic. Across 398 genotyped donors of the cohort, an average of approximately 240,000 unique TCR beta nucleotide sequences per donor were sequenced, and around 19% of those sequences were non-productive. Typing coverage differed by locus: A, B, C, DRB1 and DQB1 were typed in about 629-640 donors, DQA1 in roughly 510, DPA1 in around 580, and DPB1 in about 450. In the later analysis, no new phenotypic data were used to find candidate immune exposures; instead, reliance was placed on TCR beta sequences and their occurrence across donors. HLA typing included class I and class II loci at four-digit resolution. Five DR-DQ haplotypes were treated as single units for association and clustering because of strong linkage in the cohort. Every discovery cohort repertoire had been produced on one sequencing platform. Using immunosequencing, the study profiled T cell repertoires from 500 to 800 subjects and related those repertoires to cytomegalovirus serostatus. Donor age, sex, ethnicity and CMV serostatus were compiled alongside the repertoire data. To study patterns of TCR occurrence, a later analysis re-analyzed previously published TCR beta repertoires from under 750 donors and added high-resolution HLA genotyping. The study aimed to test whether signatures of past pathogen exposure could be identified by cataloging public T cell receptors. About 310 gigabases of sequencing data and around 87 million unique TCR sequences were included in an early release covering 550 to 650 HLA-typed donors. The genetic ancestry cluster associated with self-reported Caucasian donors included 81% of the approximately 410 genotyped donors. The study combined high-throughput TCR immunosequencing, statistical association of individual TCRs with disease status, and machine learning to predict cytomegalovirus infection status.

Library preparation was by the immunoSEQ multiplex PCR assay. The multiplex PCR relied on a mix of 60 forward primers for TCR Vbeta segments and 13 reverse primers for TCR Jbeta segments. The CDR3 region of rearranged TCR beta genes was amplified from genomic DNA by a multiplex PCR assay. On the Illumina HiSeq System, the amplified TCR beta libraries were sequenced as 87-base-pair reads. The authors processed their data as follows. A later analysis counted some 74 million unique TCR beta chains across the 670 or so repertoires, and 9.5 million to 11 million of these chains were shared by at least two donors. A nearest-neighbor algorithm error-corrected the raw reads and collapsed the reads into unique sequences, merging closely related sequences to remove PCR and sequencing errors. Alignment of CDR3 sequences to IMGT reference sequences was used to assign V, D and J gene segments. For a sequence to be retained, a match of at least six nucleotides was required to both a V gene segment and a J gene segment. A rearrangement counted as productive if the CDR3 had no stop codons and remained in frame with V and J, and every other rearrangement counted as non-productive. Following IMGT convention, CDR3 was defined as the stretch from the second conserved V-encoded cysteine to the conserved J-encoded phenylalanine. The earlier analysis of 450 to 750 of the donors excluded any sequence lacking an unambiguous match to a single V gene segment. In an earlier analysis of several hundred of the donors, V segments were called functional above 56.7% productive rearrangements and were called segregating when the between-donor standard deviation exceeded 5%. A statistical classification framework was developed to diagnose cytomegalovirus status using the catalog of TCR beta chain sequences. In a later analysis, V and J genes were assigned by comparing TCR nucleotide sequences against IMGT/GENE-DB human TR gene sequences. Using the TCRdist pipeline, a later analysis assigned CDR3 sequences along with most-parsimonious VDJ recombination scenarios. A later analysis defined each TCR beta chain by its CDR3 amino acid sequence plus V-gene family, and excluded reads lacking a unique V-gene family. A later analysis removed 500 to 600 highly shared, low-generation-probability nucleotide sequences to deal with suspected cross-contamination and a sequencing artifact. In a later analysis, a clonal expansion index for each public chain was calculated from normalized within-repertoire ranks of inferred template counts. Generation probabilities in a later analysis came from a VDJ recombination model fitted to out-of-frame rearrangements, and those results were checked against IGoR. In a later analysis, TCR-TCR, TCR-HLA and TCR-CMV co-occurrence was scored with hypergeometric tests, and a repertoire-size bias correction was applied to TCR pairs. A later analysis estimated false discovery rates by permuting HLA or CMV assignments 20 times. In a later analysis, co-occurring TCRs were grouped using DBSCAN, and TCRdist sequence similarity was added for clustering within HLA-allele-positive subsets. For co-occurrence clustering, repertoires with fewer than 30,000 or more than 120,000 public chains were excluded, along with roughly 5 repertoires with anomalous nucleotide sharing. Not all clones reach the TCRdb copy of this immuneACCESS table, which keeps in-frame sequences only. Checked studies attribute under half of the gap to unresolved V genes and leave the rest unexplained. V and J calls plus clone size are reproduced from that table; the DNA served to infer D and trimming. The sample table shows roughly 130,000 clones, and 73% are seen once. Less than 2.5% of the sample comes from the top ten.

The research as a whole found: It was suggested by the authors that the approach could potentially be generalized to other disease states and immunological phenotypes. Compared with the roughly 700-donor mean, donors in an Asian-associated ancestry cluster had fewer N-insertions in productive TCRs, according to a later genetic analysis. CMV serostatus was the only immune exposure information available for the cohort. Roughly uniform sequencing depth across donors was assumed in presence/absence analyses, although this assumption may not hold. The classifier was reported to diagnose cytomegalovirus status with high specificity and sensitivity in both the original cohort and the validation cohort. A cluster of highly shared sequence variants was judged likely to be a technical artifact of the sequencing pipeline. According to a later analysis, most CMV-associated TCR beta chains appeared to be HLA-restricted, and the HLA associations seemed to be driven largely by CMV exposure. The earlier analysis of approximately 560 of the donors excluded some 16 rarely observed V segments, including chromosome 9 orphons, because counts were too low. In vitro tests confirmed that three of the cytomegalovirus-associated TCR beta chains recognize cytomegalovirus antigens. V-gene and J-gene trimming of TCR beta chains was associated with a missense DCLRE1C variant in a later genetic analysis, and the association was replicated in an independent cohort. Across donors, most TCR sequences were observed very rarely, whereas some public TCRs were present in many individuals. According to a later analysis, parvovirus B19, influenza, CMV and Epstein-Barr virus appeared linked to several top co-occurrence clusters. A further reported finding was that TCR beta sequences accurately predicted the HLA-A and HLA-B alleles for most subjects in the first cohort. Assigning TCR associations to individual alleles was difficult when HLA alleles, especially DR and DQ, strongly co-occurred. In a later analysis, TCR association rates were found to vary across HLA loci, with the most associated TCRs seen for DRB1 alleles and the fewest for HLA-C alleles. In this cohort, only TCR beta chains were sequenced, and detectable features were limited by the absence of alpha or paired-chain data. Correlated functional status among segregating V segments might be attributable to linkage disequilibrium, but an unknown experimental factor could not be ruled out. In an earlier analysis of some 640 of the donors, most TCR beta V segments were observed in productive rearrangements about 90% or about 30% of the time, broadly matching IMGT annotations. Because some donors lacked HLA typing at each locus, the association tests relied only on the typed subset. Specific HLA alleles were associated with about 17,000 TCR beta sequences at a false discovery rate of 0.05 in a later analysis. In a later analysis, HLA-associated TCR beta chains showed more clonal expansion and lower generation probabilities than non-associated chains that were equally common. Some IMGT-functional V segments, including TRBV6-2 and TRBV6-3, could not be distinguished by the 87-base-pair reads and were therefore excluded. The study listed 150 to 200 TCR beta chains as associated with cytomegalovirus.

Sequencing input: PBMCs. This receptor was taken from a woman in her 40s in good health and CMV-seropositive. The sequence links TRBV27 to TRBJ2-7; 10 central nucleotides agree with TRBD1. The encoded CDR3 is CASSPDRGMYEQYF. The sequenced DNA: TGTGCCAGCAGCCCGGACAGGGGGATGTACGAGCAGTACTTC.